One sample yielded the 22 T cell receptor beta chains listed below, sequenced in a study of type 1 regulatory T cells. TCRdb ran MiXCR on the reads and lists one entry per CDR3 protein. In the table there are some 60,000 distinct CDR3 sequences, approximately 67% of which are singletons. These TCRs are of unknown antigen specificity. Sequenced sample: cultured non-Tr1 T cells, either the whole culture or a sorted T cell fraction (not recorded which). The source is a human donor in good health.

The V gene is TRBV12-3 or TRBV12-4, the J gene TRBJ2-4; D remains unclear. CDR3 length: 16 amino acids. Trimming took 1 base from V and 0 from J, leaving 10 bases between them. In DNA form, the CDR3 reads TGTGCCAGCAGTTTAGGACACCTACTAGCCAAAAACATTCAGTACTTC. It codes for CASSLGHLLAKNIQYF.

The V call is TRBV7-2, the J call TRBJ2-1, with D perhaps assigned TRBD1 or TRBD2 (5 bases each). Germline V gene data show CDR1 as SGHTA and CDR2 as FQGNSA. Trimming left V 5 bases short and J 1 base short, with 12 bases between. The CDR3 length is 15 residues. The CDR3 sequence is CASSPSGGSYNEQFF. In nucleotides, the CDR3 is TGTGCCAGCAGCCCTAGTGGGGGTTCCTACAATGAGCAGTTCTTC.

This clonotype was counted only a few times. This chain connects TRBV20-1 to TRBJ1-6; weak D call: TRBD1 (5 bases). The germline gives CDR1 DFQATT, CDR2 SNEGSKA (reference sequence). Trimming took off 0 bases at V and 8 bases at J, with 14 bases between the two ends. There are 15 residues in the CDR3. CDR3 DNA: TGCAGTGCTAGAGAGGGGGAGAGTAATCATTCACCCCTCCACTTT. Protein product: CSAREGESNHSPLHF.

This chain uses TRBV20-1 with TRBJ2-1, with D tentatively TRBD2 (7 bases). V was clipped by 5 bases and J by 4 bases, with 15 bases between them. The CDR3 extends over 14 amino acids. From germline, CDR1 is DFQATT and CDR2 SNEGSKA (reference sequence). CDR3 sequence: CSAQGEGGYNEQFF. CDR3 bases: TGCAGTGCTCAAGGGGAGGGGGGGTACAATGAGCAGTTCTTC.

The chain couples TRBV3-1 to TRBJ1-1, with 9 bases lining up with TRBD1. Unmatched junction bases numbered 9, after V lost 4 bases and J lost 9 bases. CDR3 length: 14 amino acids. Germline CDR1 LGHDT, CDR2 YNNKEL (reference sequence). The CDR3 DNA follows: TGTGCCAGCAGCCTCCAGGTGGGACAGGGCCAAGCTTTCTTT. Amino acid sequence: CASSLQVGQGQAFF.

This clonotype was counted a few times. The chain is built from TRBV28 and TRBJ2-1; D perhaps matches TRBD1 (5 bases). Germline V gene sequence: CDR1 MDHEN, CDR2 SYDVKM. Trimming pared 7 bases from V and 11 bases from J, leaving 9 bases between. The CDR3 spans 10 residues. The DNA of the CDR3 is TGTGCCAGCAAAAGGGGTAAGCAGTTCTTC. This encodes CASKRGKQFF.

The V gene is TRBV6-2 or TRBV6-3, the J gene TRBJ1-1, with unresolved D. Germline lookup yields CDR1 MNHEY and CDR2 SVGEGT. V was cut by 0 bases and J by 5 bases, with 7 bases left in between. The CDR3 runs 13 residues. The CDR3 protein is CASSYSTGTEAFF. The CDR3 nucleotides read TGTGCCAGCAGTTACTCGACCGGGACTGAAGCTTTCTTT.

The chain joins TRBV7-3 to TRBJ2-3; 9 positions match TRBD2. The CDR3 loop spans 14 amino acids. V gave up 4 bases and J gave up 6 bases; unmatched junction bases: 5. Germline V gene lookup returns CDR1 SGHTA and CDR2 FQGTGA. In DNA form, the CDR3 reads TGTGCCAGCAGCTCAGGACTAGCGTCGGATACGCAGTATTTT. Amino acid sequence: CASSSGLASDTQYF.

This clonotype was seen more than once but under ten times. This chain connects TRBV24-1 to TRBJ2-1, with D possibly matching TRBD1 (5 bases). There are 15 residues in the CDR3. V was cut by 4 bases and J by 4 bases, with 13 bases left in between. Per the germline V gene, CDR1 is KGHDR and CDR2 is SFDVKD. CDR3 sequence reads: CATSDPVDTYNEQFF. Here the CDR3 DNA reads TGTGCCACCAGTGACCCCGTGGACACTTACAATGAGCAGTTCTTC.

The chain combines TRBV5-1 with TRBJ1-1; 10 nucleotides line up with TRBD1. Trimming at V came to 1 base and at J to 5 bases, leaving 2 bases not matched to a gene. Germline CDR1 SGHRS, CDR2 YFSETQ. The CDR3 is 14 amino acids. Here the CDR3 DNA reads TGCGCCAGCAGCTTGATGGGACAGGGGACTGAAGCTTTCTTT. Its protein product is CASSLMGQGTEAFF.

The chain combines TRBV20-1 with TRBJ2-1; TRBD2 matches at 11 bases. Trimming at V came to 4 bases and at J to 4 bases, leaving 3 bases not matched to a gene. This CDR3 has 14 residues. The germline V gene has CDR1 DFQATT and CDR2 SNEGSKA (reference sequence). CDR3 nucleotide sequence: TGCAGTGCTAACCCTAGCGGGAGGTACAATGAGCAGTTCTTC. Translated: CSANPSGRYNEQFF.

The chain recombines TRBV6-4 with TRBJ2-1, with 8 bases that match TRBD1. The CDR3 is 14 residues long. CDR1 and CDR2 from the germline V gene are MRHNA and SNTAGT. J lost 8 bases, V lost 7 bases, and 10 bases had no gene match. DNA of the CDR3: TGTGCCAGCACCCGGGACAGGACGTCGGATGAGCAGTTCTTC. Amino acid sequence: CASTRDRTSDEQFF.

CDR3 DNA: TGTGCCAGCAGTTATTTGGGACTAGCGGACAATGAGCAGTTCTTC. This encodes CASSYLGLADNEQFF. The J gene is TRBJ2-1, the V gene TRBV6-6; 11 bases are a match to TRBD2. Germline CDR1 MNHNY, CDR2 SVGAGI (reference sequence). This CDR3 comprises 15 residues. Unmatched junction bases numbered 3, after V lost 3 bases and J lost 5 bases.

This chain connects TRBV5-1 to TRBJ2-2; possible D gene TRBD1, 5 bases. Germline-derived CDR1 and CDR2 are SGHRS and YFSETQ. V lost 4 bases and J 2 bases, leaving 9 bases between the germline ends. The CDR3 is 14 amino acids. The CDR3 coding sequence is TGCGCCAGCAGCGTCGACAGTAACACCGGGGAGCTGTTTTTT. Amino acid sequence: CASSVDSNTGELFF.

This chain joins TRBV5-4 and TRBJ2-4; D uncertain. Looked up from germline, CDR1 is SGHNT and CDR2 is YYREEE (reference sequence). CDR3 length: 15 amino acids. The V gene lost 1 base and the J gene lost 0 bases, with 8 bases spanning the gap. CDR3 sequence reads: CASSLSTGAKNIQYF. CDR3 sequence (DNA): TGTGCCAGCAGCTTGTCTACGGGAGCCAAAAACATTCAGTACTTC.

J is TRBJ2-1 and V is TRBV6-6, with D possibly TRBD1 on 6 matching bases. Germline V gives CDR1 MNHNY, CDR2 SVGAGI (reference sequence). Trimming removed 6 bases from V and 7 bases from J, with 10 bases in between. The CDR3 has 12 amino acids. CDR3 residues: CASRDRLNEQFF. The CDR3 coding sequence is TGTGCCAGCAGGGACAGATTAAATGAGCAGTTCTTC.

This chain links TRBV10-3 with TRBJ1-1; TRBD1 aligns across 8 bases. The CDR3 covers 14 residues. With 2 bases clipped from V and 9 bases from J, the junction kept 8 bases outside the gene matches. From germline, CDR1 is ENHRY and CDR2 SYGVKD. The CDR3 DNA reads TGTGCCATCAGTGAGCCAGACAGGGGCAGTCAAGCTTTCTTT. It encodes CAISEPDRGSQAFF.

Written as DNA, the CDR3 is TGCAGTGCTAGAGATCGCGAGGCGGGGAGCACTGAAGCTTTCTTT. It translates to CSARDREAGSTEAFF. The chain has TRBV20-1 and TRBJ1-1; D is ambiguous. Germline assignment: CDR1 DFQATT and CDR2 SNEGSKA (reference sequence). The CDR3 is made up of 15 amino acids. Trimming stripped 0 bases from V and 4 bases from J, with 15 bases between.

This clonotype has more than one count but fewer than ten. The rearrangement joins TRBV15 to TRBJ2-1; D gene unclear. This CDR3 contains 12 residues. Trimming shortened V by 0 bases and J by 10 bases, and 7 bases separated the two germline ends. Germline V gene lookup returns CDR1 LNHNV and CDR2 YYDKDF (reference sequence). The CDR3 DNA reads TGTGCCACCAGCAGAGACGAAGTAGAGCAGTTCTTC. It yields the protein CATSRDEVEQFF. Variable domain in full (rest from reference TRBV15 and TRBJ2-1): DAMVIQNPRYQVTQFGKPVTLSCSQTLNHNVMYWYQQKSSQAPKLLFHYYDKDFNNEADTPDNFQSRRPNTSFCFLDIRSPGLGDTAMYLCATSRDEVEQFFGPGTRLTVL.

This chain joins TRBV20-1 and TRBJ1-5; D unresolved. CDR1 and CDR2 from the germline V gene are DFQATT and SNEGSKA (reference sequence). This CDR3 is built from 13 residues. V gave up 1 base and J gave up 4 bases, with 8 bases separating them. The CDR3 DNA reads TGCAGTGCTAGAGCGGACCCAAATCAGCCCCAGCATTTT. This gives the protein CSARADPNQPQHF.

This rearrangement joins TRBV20-1 to TRBJ1-1; 8 bases map to TRBD1. Germline CDR1 reads DFQATT; CDR2 reads SNEGSKA (reference sequence). J gave up 1 base and V 0 bases, and 4 bases lay outside the gene matches. This CDR3 has 15 residues. The CDR3 loop reads CSARDPGTGNTEAFF. CDR3 nucleotide sequence: TGCAGTGCTAGAGATCCCGGGACAGGGAACACTGAAGCTTTCTTT.

This clonotype has just a few counts. The CDR3 here is CASSYESYEQYF. The DNA of the CDR3 is TGTGCCAGCAGCTATGAATCCTACGAGCAGTACTTC. The V call is TRBV7-9, the J call TRBJ2-7; the D is unclear. Germline V lookup: CDR1 SEHNR, CDR2 FQNEAQ (reference sequence). The CDR3 consists of 12 residues. Trimming took off 4 bases at V and 1 base at J, with 5 bases between the two ends.